This T cell receptor (beta chain) was captured by sequencing in a study of CD8 T cells in Susac syndrome (dated by TCRdb to 2018 to 2020). About the study as a whole: Whether CD8+ T cell activation and differentiation in Susac syndrome was antigen driven was tested using repertoire sequencing.

Peripheral blood CD8+ and CD4+ T cells from healthy donors, Susac syndrome patients and multiple sclerosis patients were profiled using high-throughput TCR beta sequencing. Multiple sclerosis controls were treatment-naive patients with stable or active relapsing-remitting disease fulfilling revised McDonald criteria. CD8+ TEMRA cells were enriched by FACS, while bulk CD8+ and CD4+ T cells were purified by magnetic negative isolation. Blood was collected in EDTA tubes and processed within 24 hours, with PBMCs isolated through density gradient centrifugation. PBMCs intended for TCR sequencing were frozen in liquid nitrogen and were later thawed in a 37 degrees C water bath. Purity of sorted or isolated CD4+, CD8+ and CD8+ TEMRA cells was at least 90%. For this clonotype: The antigen this receptor binds is unknown. Base qualities are not provided; no much larger clone lies one nucleotide away.

Deletion took 0 bases off V and 4 bases off J, with a span of 19 bases between the germline ends. Based on the germline V gene, the CDR1 and CDR2 sequences are SGDLS and YYNGEE. The CDR3 contains 17 residues, cysteine and phenylalanine counted. Kept here is only the CDR3 DNA, which spans 51 bases and is read in frame from base 1. RNA was extracted with the RNeasy kit and roughly 0.45 to 1 ug was reverse transcribed using random hexamers. The immunoSEQ multiplex PCR assay, covering 54 Vbeta and 13 Jbeta segments, was used to amplify TCR beta CDR3 regions. To correct PCR amplification bias, a synthetic template baseline was used for both primer optimization and computational correction. The authors' analysis ran thus. Only productive sequences were kept, with reads annotated to V, D and J genes according to IMGT and analyzed in immunoSEQ Analyzer. Clonality was computed as one minus Shannon entropy normalized by log2 of the number of productive unique sequences. For each patient and control, public and private clones were evaluated within the 100 most prevalent clones. Susac-specific clones were defined as absent from healthy and MS cohorts, around 980 published viral clones and other ImmuneACCESS disease sequences. The public reads were reprocessed in TCRdb via fastp at Q25 and MiXCR, keeping in-frame beta chains. When rows share a CDR3 protein, they turn into one entry using the most common DNA and genes. The V and J calls and clone size come from TCRdb's table, not from the authors' own analysis. In all, the sample holds about 140,000 distinct CDR3 sequences, and 85% to 95% of those were seen once. The ten largest clones add up to approximately 0.11% of the sample.

Broader findings and caveats from the paper: The TCR sequencing and HLA analysis was acknowledged to have included a relatively small number of individuals.

The specimen sequenced was CD4+ T cells from PBMCs. Recombination connected TRBV9 to TRBJ1-1, with the D gene not confidently named. This TCR derives from a human donor with multiple sclerosis. In nucleotides, the sequence is TGTGCCAGCAGCGTAGTTTTACCCGGACCCACCGGCACTGAAGCTTTCTTT. Its product reads: CASSVVLPGPTGTEAFF.